This TCR beta chain is drawn from a study of T cell changes during pregnancy in multiple sclerosis. The CDR3 runs 17 residues. The germline CDR1 and CDR2 sequences are SGHRS and YFSETQ. Trimming cost V 2 bases and J 7 bases; bases outside gene matches: 14. Method: immunoSEQ multiplex PCR; TCRdb's copy keeps in-frame clones and lacks some. The sample consists of tens of thousands of clones, approximately 89% of them appearing once. Source: CD4+ T cells from peripheral blood mononuclear cells, taken after pregnancy. The clonotype was recovered from a female donor in good health, enrolled as a control in a pregnancy study. The V gene is TRBV5-1, the J gene TRBJ2-2; 7 bases fit TRBD1. This CDR3 is CASSFRVTGDGVGELFF. CDR3 nucleotides: TGCGCCAGCAGCTTTAGAGTTACAGGGGATGGAGTCGGGGAGCTGTTTTTT.